This entry features one T cell receptor beta chain sequence. Its antigen is as yet unknown. The data are from a study of cytomegalovirus exposure and HLA in healthy donors. Notes on the study in general: Rates of TCR association differed by HLA locus in a later analysis, with DRB1 highest and HLA-C lowest. A later analysis reportedly found that, within productive TCRs, an Asian-associated ancestry cluster had fewer N-insertions than the mean observed across the 666 donors. About 87% or about 30% of the time was how often most TCR beta V segments were productive, according to an earlier analysis. Most TCR sequences proved rare, with some public TCRs found in many donors.

Primers included in the PCR were 60 Vbeta and 13 Jbeta primers. Sequencing used immunoSEQ multiplex PCR; TCRdb keeps in-frame clones, though not all of them. The data show about 61,000 clones, with roughly 90% seen just once and less than 1.6% held by the top ten. The CDR3 loop spans 16 amino acids. In germline, CDR1 is LNHNV, CDR2 YYDKDF (reference sequence). Trimming removed 4 bases from V and 0 bases from J, with 14 bases in between. The receptor comes from a man younger than 40 in good health and CMV-seropositive. What was sequenced was PBMCs. The chain couples TRBV15 to TRBJ2-3; D gene uncertain. The CDR3 sequence is CATSTNPSYSTDTQYF. CDR3 coding DNA: TGTGCCACCAGCACTAACCCATCGTACAGCACAGATACGCAGTATTTT.